Below are 17 T cell receptor beta chains sequenced from a single sample in a study of siplizumab effects on memory and regulatory T cells. TCRdb's copy holds only in-frame clones and misses some; the assay was immunoSEQ multiplex PCR. The sample records some 100,000 clones, 90% to 95% being singletons. Sample: CD8+ T cells sorted from blood. Receptors were obtained from a human donor in good health.

This clone was seen once. This sequence joins TRBV6-1 and TRBJ2-7; D might be TRBD1 (6 bases). CDR1 and CDR2 (germline): MNHNS, SASEGT. V lost 6 bases to trimming and J lost 3 bases, with 15 bases between them. The CDR3 runs to 14 residues. CDR3 region: CASRQDSVYYEQYF. The CDR3 DNA reads TGTGCCAGCAGGCAGGACAGCGTCTACTACGAGCAGTACTTC.

The V call is TRBV4-3, the J call TRBJ2-5; TRBD1 or TRBD2 may be the D gene (5 bases each). The end of the DNA fits TRBJ2-7 better, so the J call may be wrong. Germline CDR1 is LGHNA and CDR2 is YSLEER. The CDR3 length is 15 residues. This CDR3 reads CASSQEWGSSYEQYF. Here the CDR3 DNA reads TGCGCCAGCAGCCAAGAATGGGGGAGTTCCTACGAGCAGTACTTC.

V and J are TRBV7-9 and TRBJ2-2, with D maybe TRBD2 (7 bases). V was clipped by 6 bases and J by 5 bases, with 13 bases between them. Germline CDR1 SEHNR, CDR2 FQNEAQ (reference sequence). This CDR3 comprises 14 residues. The CDR3 nucleotides are TGTGCCAGCAGACAGGGAGGGCTTACCGGGGAGCTGTTTTTT. As protein: CASRQGGLTGELFF. Based on the CDR3 plus reference TRBV7-9 and TRBJ2-2, the full variable domain is DTGVSQNPRHKITKRGQNVTFRCDPISEHNRLYWYRQTLGQGPEFLTYFQNEAQLEKSRLLSDRFSAERPKGSFSTLEIQRTEQGDSAMYLCASRQGGLTGELFFGEGSRLTVL.

This clone was found once. This chain uses TRBV4-1 with TRBJ1-4; D not resolved. CDR1 MGHRA and CDR2 YSYEKL come from the germline V gene. Trimming left V 1 base short and J 8 bases short, with 14 bases between. There are 15 residues in the CDR3. The CDR3, as DNA: TGCGCCAGCAGCCAAGGGCCAGGCAGTTTGGAAAAACTGTTTTTT. Amino acids: CASSQGPGSLEKLFF.

The genes are TRBV27 and TRBJ1-2; 9 bases are a match to TRBD1. The CDR3 sequence is 16 residues long. With V trimmed by 3 bases and J by 6 bases, 11 bases remained unmatched. Germline loops: CDR1 MNHEY, CDR2 SMNVEV (reference sequence). CDR3 in amino acids: CASSLNPPTGGNGYTF. The CDR3 DNA is TGTGCCAGCAGTTTGAACCCCCCCACAGGGGGCAATGGCTACACCTTC.

This rearrangement joins TRBV27 to TRBJ2-5, with D tentatively TRBD2 (5 bases). The CDR3 is 13 amino acids. V was trimmed by 6 bases and J by 1 base, leaving 9 bases between them. CDR1 is MNHEY, CDR2 SMNVEV, per germline (reference sequence). CDR3 nucleotide sequence: TGTGCCAGCAGCCAACGGGGCCAAGAGACCCAGTACTTC. This codes for CASSQRGQETQYF.

This clone appeared a few times. The chain has TRBV6-1 and TRBJ2-1; D call uncertain. Deletions cut 7 bases from V and 2 bases from J, with 15 bases between. The CDR3 runs to 15 residues. Germline CDR1 reads MNHNS; CDR2 reads SASEGT. The CDR3 spells CASTPLWVPYNEQFF. The CDR3 DNA reads TGTGCCAGCACCCCCCTTTGGGTTCCCTACAATGAGCAGTTCTTC.

V gene TRBV5-1 combines with J gene TRBJ2-7; D may correspond to TRBD1 or TRBD2 (6 bases each). Trimming removed 0 bases at V and 2 bases at J, with 15 bases between. This CDR3 has 16 amino acids. The germline CDR1 and CDR2 sequences are SGHRS and YFSETQ. The CDR3 protein is CASSLAAAGGTYEQYF. The CDR3 DNA follows: TGCGCCAGCAGCTTGGCTGCTGCCGGGGGCACCTACGAGCAGTACTTC. The full variable domain, its missing parts supplied by reference TRBV5-1 and TRBJ2-7, is KAGVTQTPRYLIKTRGQQVTLSCSPISGHRSVSWYQQTPGQGLQFLFEYFSETQRNKGNFPGRFSGRQFSNSRSEMNVSTLELGDSALYLCASSLAAAGGTYEQYFGPGTRLTVT.

V usage is TRBV10-3 and J usage is TRBJ2-1, with 8 positions matching TRBD2. With V trimmed by 3 bases and J by 8 bases, 9 bases remained unmatched. The CDR3 length is 15 residues. Germline V gene lookup returns CDR1 ENHRY and CDR2 SYGVKD. The CDR3 reads CAISEAGAVIYEQFF. The CDR3 DNA sequence: TGTGCCATCAGTGAAGCGGGAGCCGTTATTTATGAGCAGTTCTTC.

The V call is TRBV7-2, the J call TRBJ2-3; 9 bases match TRBD2. This CDR3 is built from 17 residues. Germline V gene sequence: CDR1 SGHTA, CDR2 FQGNSA. The V segment lost 1 base and the J segment 2 bases; nucleotides outside the gene matches: 7. The CDR3, as DNA: TGTGCCAGCAGCTTAGGATGGGCGGGGGGGCCCACAGATACGCAGTATTTT. Amino acids: CASSLGWAGGPTDTQYF.

The chain couples TRBV6-5 to TRBJ1-1; TRBD1 agrees at 12 bases. The CDR3 has 15 amino acids. The V gene end was trimmed by 6 bases and the J gene end by 4 bases; junction bases not matched to a gene: 6. Germline lookup yields CDR1 MNHEY and CDR2 SVGAGI. CDR3 nucleotide sequence: TGTGCCAGCAGGGGGGGACAGGGGGCAGGCACTGAAGCTTTCTTT. Its translation: CASRGGQGAGTEAFF.

The rearrangement uses TRBV5-4 and TRBJ2-7; D not certain. The CDR3 is 12 residues long. The germline V gene has CDR1 SGHNT and CDR2 YYREEE (reference sequence). The ends were cut back, 0 bases at V and 2 bases at J, with 3 bases in the middle. In nucleotides, the CDR3 is TGTGCCAGCAGCTTGGGGACCTACGAGCAGTACTTC. This translates into CASSLGTYEQYF.

This sequence joins TRBV19 and TRBJ2-1; a weak D match, TRBD1 (5 bases). The CDR3 length is 16 residues. Trimming shortened V by 4 bases and J by 0 bases, and 13 bases separated the two germline ends. The germline V gene encodes CDR1 LNHDA and CDR2 SQIVND (reference sequence). The CDR3 sequence is CASSTYRPGSYNEQFF. The CDR3, as DNA: TGTGCCAGTAGTACCTACAGGCCCGGCTCCTACAATGAGCAGTTCTTC.

The chain uses TRBV27 and TRBJ2-5; TRBD2 aligns across 7 bases. This CDR3 region has 16 residues. V gave up 6 bases and J gave up 1 base; unmatched junction bases: 11. Germline CDR1 reads MNHEY; CDR2 reads SMNVEV (reference sequence). Written as DNA, the CDR3 is TGTGCCAGCAGCCCCGTTCTGGGGGGGATCCAAGAGACCCAGTACTTC. This encodes CASSPVLGGIQETQYF.

The V call is TRBV27, the J call TRBJ2-5, with 7 bases lining up with TRBD1. J lost 1 base, V lost 3 bases, and 2 bases had no gene match. Germline lookup yields CDR1 MNHEY and CDR2 SMNVEV (reference sequence). CDR3 length equals 14 residues. CDR3 protein: CASSFGTAQETQYF. In nucleotides, the CDR3 is TGTGCCAGCAGTTTCGGGACAGCCCAAGAGACCCAGTACTTC.

The rearrangement joins TRBV18 to TRBJ2-1; D is uncertain. V was trimmed by 6 bases and J by 0 bases, leaving 12 bases between them. Germline CDR1 KGHSH, CDR2 LQKENI. The CDR3 extends over 15 amino acids. DNA of the CDR3: TGTGCCAGCTCCCTAACTCCCAGCTCCTACAATGAGCAGTTCTTC. Translated, it gives CASSLTPSSYNEQFF.

This clone was recorded only once. The J gene is TRBJ1-2, the V gene TRBV9; D is ambiguous. The CDR3 is 12 residues long. Germline V lookup: CDR1 SGDLS, CDR2 YYNGEE. The V end was cut by 3 bases, the J end by 7 bases, with 10 bases between. DNA of the CDR3: TGTGCCAGCAGCGGGGCAGGCGGTGGCTACACCTTC. It codes for CASSGAGGGYTF.